This T cell receptor (beta chain) was sequenced during a study of T cells in localized non-small cell lung cancer. Study-level findings and limits: Without multi-region sequencing, intratumor heterogeneity could not be excluded. Uninvolved adjacent lung, not tumor, had the highest T cell clonality. Longer overall survival was associated with a higher density of T cells in the blood.

Clones were sequenced by immunoSEQ multiplex PCR, and TCRdb holds only the in-frame ones, with some missing. The table includes some 2,600 clones, around 26% detected once. There are 16 residues in the CDR3. CDR1 is GTSNPN and CDR2 is SVGIG in the germline V gene (reference sequence). Losses at the gene ends were 0 bases for V and 3 bases for J; bases not matched to a gene: 8. As regards this clone: Its antigen is unidentified.

The receptor comes from a man between 18 and 49 years old with stage I lung adenocarcinoma. The sequenced sample was lung tumor tissue, obtained before any cancer treatment. The J gene is TRBJ1-1, the V gene TRBV30, with TRBD1 identical over 9 bases. DNA of the CDR3: TGTGCCTGGAGTGTTCGGACAGGGGTTAGGTACACTGAAGCTTTCTTT. This codes for CAWSVRTGVRYTEAFF.